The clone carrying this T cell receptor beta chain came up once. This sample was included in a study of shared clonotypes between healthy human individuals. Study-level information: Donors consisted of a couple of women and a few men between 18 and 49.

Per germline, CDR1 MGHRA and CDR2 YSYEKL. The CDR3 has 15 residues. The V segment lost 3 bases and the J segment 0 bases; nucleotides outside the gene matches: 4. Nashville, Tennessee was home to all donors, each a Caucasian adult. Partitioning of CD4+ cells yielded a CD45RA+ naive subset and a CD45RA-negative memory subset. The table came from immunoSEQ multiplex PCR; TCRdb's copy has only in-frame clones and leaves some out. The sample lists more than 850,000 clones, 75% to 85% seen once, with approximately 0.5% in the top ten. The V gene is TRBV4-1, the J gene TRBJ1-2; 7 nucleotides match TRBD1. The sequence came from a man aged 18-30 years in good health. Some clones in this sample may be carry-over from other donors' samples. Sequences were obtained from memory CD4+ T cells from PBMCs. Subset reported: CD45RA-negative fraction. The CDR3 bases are TGCGCCAGCAGCCAGACGACAGGGCCTAACTATGGCTACACCTTC. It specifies CASSQTTGPNYGYTF.